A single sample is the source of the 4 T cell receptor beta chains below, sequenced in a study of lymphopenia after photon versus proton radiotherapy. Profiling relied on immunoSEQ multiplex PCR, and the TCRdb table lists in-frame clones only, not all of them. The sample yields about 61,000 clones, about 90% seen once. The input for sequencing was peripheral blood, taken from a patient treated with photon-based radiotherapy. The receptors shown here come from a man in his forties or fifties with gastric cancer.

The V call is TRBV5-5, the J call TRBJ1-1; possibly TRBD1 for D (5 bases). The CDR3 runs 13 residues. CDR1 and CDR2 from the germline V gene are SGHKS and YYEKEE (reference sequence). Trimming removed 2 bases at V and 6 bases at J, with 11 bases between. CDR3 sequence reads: CASSLGVNAEAFF. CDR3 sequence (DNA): TGTGCCAGCAGCTTAGGGGTAAACGCTGAAGCTTTCTTT. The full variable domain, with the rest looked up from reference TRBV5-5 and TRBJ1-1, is DAGVTQSPTHLIKTRGQQVTLRCSPISGHKSVSWYQQVLGQGPQFIFQYYEKEERGRGNFPDRFSARQFPNYSSELNVNALLLGDSALYLCASSLGVNAEAFFGQGTRLTVV.

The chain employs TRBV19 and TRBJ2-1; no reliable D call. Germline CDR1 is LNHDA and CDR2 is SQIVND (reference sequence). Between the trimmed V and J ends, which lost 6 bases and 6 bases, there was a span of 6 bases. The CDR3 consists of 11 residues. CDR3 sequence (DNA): TGTGCCAGTAGGGCGTTCAATGAGCAGTTCTTC. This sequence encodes CASRAFNEQFF.

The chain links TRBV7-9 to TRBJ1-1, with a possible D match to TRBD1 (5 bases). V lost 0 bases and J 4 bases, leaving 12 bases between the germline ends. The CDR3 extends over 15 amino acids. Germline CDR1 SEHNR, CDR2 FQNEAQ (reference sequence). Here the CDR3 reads CASSLATIRGTEAFF. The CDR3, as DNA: TGTGCCAGCAGCTTAGCAACCATTAGGGGCACTGAAGCTTTCTTT.

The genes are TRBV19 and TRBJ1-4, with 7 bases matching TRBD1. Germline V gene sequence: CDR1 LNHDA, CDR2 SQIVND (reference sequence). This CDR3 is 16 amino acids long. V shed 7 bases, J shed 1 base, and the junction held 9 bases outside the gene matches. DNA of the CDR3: TGTGCCAGTATGGCCTTCAGGGGGGAAACTAATGAAAAACTGTTTTTT. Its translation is CASMAFRGETNEKLFF.